These T cell receptor beta chains were read from a single sample in a study of T cell repertoires in cytomegalovirus infection. These receptors' targets are unknown. TCRdb recomputed calls from the reads with MiXCR, one row per CDR3 protein. In the table there are approximately 1,000,000 distinct CDR3 sequences, approximately 31% of which are singletons. The material sequenced was cultured CD8+ T cells from PBMCs, taken from culture after CMV antigen stimulation. These receptors all come from a human donor in good health (CMV status not recorded). Some clones in this sample may be carry-over from other donors' samples. The CDR3 runs from the conserved cysteine through the conserved F or W. Fields, in order: CDR3 DNA, CDR3 protein, J gene, D gene, clone size, V gene. The D gene is left open where the match is weak. Clone size is stated in some rows and not others, as once, few, many or a class when expanded.

TGTGCCAGTATTGTCGAAAGCCAGTCCGAGAACACCGGGGAGCTGTTTTTT	CASIVESQSENTGELFF	TRBJ2-2	NA	NA	TRBV19
TGCAGCGTTGATGGCGTAGGGGTGAATGGCTACACCTTC	CSVDGVGVNGYTF	TRBJ1-2	NA	NA	TRBV29-1
TGTGCCAGCAGTGGCGGGACAGGGTACGGAGGTGAGCAGTTCTTC	CASSGGTGYGGEQFF	TRBJ2-1	TRBD1	few	TRBV12-3/TRBV12-4
TGTGCCAGCAGTTTATTTGGGGTCGGCTATGGCTACACCTTC	CASSLFGVGYGYTF	TRBJ1-2	NA	NA	TRBV28
TGTGCCAGCAGTTCTTGGACAGATCTGCCGACTAATGAAAAACTGTTTTTT	CASSSWTDLPTNEKLFF	TRBJ1-4	NA	NA	TRBV6-6
TGTGCCTGGAGCCCAGGGGAAAACTATGGCTACACCTTC	CAWSPGENYGYTF	TRBJ1-2	NA	NA	TRBV30
TGCAGTGCTCCATGGGGGGGCCAGTACGAGCAGTACTTC	CSAPWGGQYEQYF	TRBJ2-7	NA	many	TRBV20-1
TGTGCCAGCAGTTTCCCAGGGGGATCTGAAGCTTTCTTT	CASSFPGGSEAFF	TRBJ1-1	TRBD1	NA	TRBV12-3/TRBV12-4
TGCAGTGCTCCCGGGACTAGCGGGCTTAGCTCCTACAATGAGCAGTTCTTC	CSAPGTSGLSSYNEQFF	TRBJ2-1	TRBD2	few	TRBV20-1
TGTGCCAGCAGTTTAGGGGGCTCGAAAGGAGAGACCCAGTACTTC	CASSLGGSKGETQYF	TRBJ2-5	NA	few	TRBV27
TGTGCCAGCAGCATTCGGTGGGATGAGCAGTTCTTC	CASSIRWDEQFF	TRBJ2-1	NA	NA	TRBV5-4